Listed here are 9 T cell receptor beta chains from one sample, sequenced in a study of radiotherapy plus CTLA-4 blockade in lung cancer. Some clones are missing from TCRdb's copy, which holds only in-frame ones; the method was immunoSEQ multiplex PCR. The sample contains 77,000 or so clones, nearly 75% of which appear only once. Sequences were derived from peripheral blood, sampled from a patient treated with radiotherapy plus ipilimumab. The receptors were gathered from a human donor with non-small cell lung cancer whose response to radiotherapy plus ipilimumab could not be evaluated.

This chain joins TRBV5-1 and TRBJ1-2; possible D gene TRBD1, 5 bases. CDR3 length: 13 residues. The V gene's germline CDR1 is SGHRS and CDR2 YFSETQ. V lost 4 bases, J lost 3 bases, and 10 bases lay in between. The CDR3 DNA sequence: TGCGCCAGCAGCCTCGGGGGAGACTATGGCTACACCTTC. Protein: CASSLGGDYGYTF. The full variable domain, completed using reference TRBV5-1 and TRBJ1-2, is KAGVTQTPRYLIKTRGQQVTLSCSPISGHRSVSWYQQTPGQGLQFLFEYFSETQRNKGNFPGRFSGRQFSNSRSEMNVSTLELGDSALYLCASSLGGDYGYTFGSGTRLTVV.

The chain joins TRBV6-1 to TRBJ2-7; a possible D gene is TRBD1 (5 bases). Per the germline V gene, CDR1 is MNHNS and CDR2 is SASEGT. The CDR3 runs to 12 residues. Trimming took off 6 bases at V and 0 bases at J, with 6 bases between the two ends. CDR3 coding DNA: TGTGCCAGCAGCGACAGCTCCTACGAGCAGTACTTC. This codes for CASSDSSYEQYF.

This clone was detected only once. The chain has TRBV6-6 and TRBJ2-2, with 7 bases identical to TRBD1. Per germline, CDR1 MNHNY and CDR2 SVGAGI (reference sequence). V lost 0 bases and J lost 7; bases outside the gene matches: 8. This CDR3 region has 16 residues. The CDR3 is CASSYSRGGLSGELFF. As DNA, the CDR3 is TGTGCCAGCAGTTACTCGAGAGGGGGCCTTAGCGGGGAGCTGTTTTTT.

This chain connects TRBV29-1 to TRBJ2-5; possible D gene TRBD2, 5 bases. The J call is uncertain, as TRBJ2-7 better fits the DNA end. CDR1 is SQVTM and CDR2 is ANQGSEA in the germline V gene. CDR3 size: 14 residues. CDR3 residues: CSVETGNVDYEQYF. The CDR3 DNA follows: TGCAGCGTTGAAACGGGGAATGTTGACTACGAGCAGTACTTC.

This clone was recorded a few times. The V and J genes are TRBV19 and TRBJ2-2; the match to TRBD2 covers 12 bases. V was pared by 6 bases and J by 1 base, with 6 bases of the junction left unmatched. There are 17 residues in the CDR3. The germline V gene has CDR1 LNHDA and CDR2 SQIVND (reference sequence). For the CDR3, the DNA is TGTGCCAGTAGCAAACTAGCGGGGGGCCTGAACACCGGGGAGCTGTTTTTT. This translates into CASSKLAGGLNTGELFF. The full variable domain, with the rest looked up from reference TRBV19 and TRBJ2-2, is DGGITQSPKYLFRKEGQNVTLSCEQNLNHDAMYWYRQDPGQGLRLIYYSQIVNDFQKGDIAEGYSVSREKKESFPLTVTSAQKNPTAFYLCASSKLAGGLNTGELFFGEGSRLTVL.

This clone was counted a single time. J is TRBJ1-2 and V is TRBV9, with D possibly matching TRBD1 (6 bases). The CDR3 runs 17 residues. The ends were cut back, 6 bases at V and 8 bases at J, with 29 bases in the middle. CDR1 is SGDLS and CDR2 is YYNGEE in the germline V gene. CDR3 residues: CASNQRFEDGGLRGYTF. For the CDR3, the DNA is TGTGCCAGCAACCAGAGATTTGAAGACGGGGGGCTGAGGGGCTACACCTTC. The variable domain in full, completed from reference TRBV9 and TRBJ1-2, reads DSGVTQTPKHLITATGQRVTLRCSPRSGDLSVYWYQQSLDQGLQFLIQYYNGEERAKGNILERFSAQQFPDLHSELNLSSLELGDSALYFCASNQRFEDGGLRGYTFGSGTRLTVV.

This chain links TRBV30 with TRBJ1-2; D not resolved. Germline CDR1 GTSNPN, CDR2 SVGIG (reference sequence). This CDR3 spans 13 amino acids. Trimming left V 2 bases short and J 8 bases short, with 15 bases between. The CDR3 region is CAWSRPEDGGYTF. For the CDR3, the DNA is TGTGCCTGGAGTAGGCCTGAGGATGGAGGCTACACCTTC.

V usage is TRBV4-2 and J usage is TRBJ1-2, with D tentatively TRBD1 (6 bases). Trimming left V 1 base short and J 6 bases short, with 6 bases between. Per germline, CDR1 LGHNA and CDR2 YNFKEQ. The CDR3 runs to 12 residues. The CDR3 protein is CASSQGTDGYTF. The CDR3 region has the DNA TGTGCCAGCAGCCAAGGGACAGATGGCTACACCTTC.

The chain has TRBV9 and TRBJ1-1; TRBD1 agrees at 8 bases. Trimming at V came to 3 bases and at J to 3 bases, leaving 4 bases not matched to a gene. CDR1 is SGDLS and CDR2 is YYNGEE in the germline V gene. This CDR3 contains 14 residues. The DNA of the CDR3 is TGTGCCAGCAGCGCGCAGGGGGCCCACACTGAAGCTTTCTTT. Residues: CASSAQGAHTEAFF.